These 11 T cell receptor beta chains were sequenced from one sample in a study of T cells in Graves' hyperthyroidism and ophthalmopathy. Amplification yielded TCR beta CDR3 regions, with RNA transcripts as the source. The TCR CDR3 first-round RT-PCR relied on the HTBI primer set. Via MiXCR, TCRdb re-called the multiplex PCR reads, giving one row per CDR3 protein. The table includes 490,000 or so distinct CDR3 sequences, roughly 22% detected once. Sequencing input: blood. The receptors come from a woman aged 70-85 years with Graves' ophthalmopathy.

The chain uses TRBV7-2 and TRBJ1-1, with D perhaps matching TRBD1 (5 bases). The CDR3 runs 15 residues. V lost 3 bases and J lost 1, with 12 bases in between. Per germline, CDR1 SGHTA and CDR2 FQGNSA. DNA for the CDR3: TGTGCCAGCAGCTTGAGTTGGGGGGGGAACACTGAAGCTTTCTTT. It is translated as CASSLSWGGNTEAFF.

The chain joins TRBV7-2 to TRBJ1-6, with D unclear. This CDR3 is 15 amino acids long. V was cut by 1 base and J by 10 bases, with 14 bases left in between. Looked up from germline, CDR1 is SGHTA and CDR2 is FQGNSA. CDR3 residues: CASSLVVGSSSPLHF. CDR3 nucleotides: TGTGCCAGCAGCTTAGTTGTAGGATCTAGCTCACCCCTCCACTTT.

This clonotype was counted many times. The chain is built from TRBV24-1 and TRBJ2-7; TRBD1 matches 9 bases. Germline assignment: CDR1 KGHDR and CDR2 SFDVKD. V shed 8 bases and J 1 base; nucleotides not matched to a gene: 8. The CDR3 sequence is 15 residues long. The CDR3 DNA is TGTGCCACCAACGGCAGCGGGACAGGGTCCTACGAGCAGTACTTC. Translation: CATNGSGTGSYEQYF.

This clonotype was found many times. The chain is built from TRBV28 and TRBJ1-1; perhaps TRBD1 as D (6 bases). Between the trimmed V and J ends, which lost 3 bases and 5 bases, there was a span of 13 bases. The germline CDR1 and CDR2 sequences are MDHEN and SYDVKM. The CDR3 sequence is 14 residues long. The CDR3 loop is CASSLGHLRTEAFF. The CDR3 DNA follows: TGTGCCAGCAGTTTGGGACATCTAAGGACTGAAGCTTTCTTT.

This clonotype was recorded a few times. This chain uses TRBV20-1 with TRBJ2-3; 9 nucleotides agree with TRBD2. CDR3 size: 15 residues. J lost 6 bases, V lost 2 bases, and 9 bases had no gene match. Germline V lookup: CDR1 DFQATT, CDR2 SNEGSKA (reference sequence). Here the CDR3 DNA reads TGCAGTGCTAGATGGGGCGGGAGGGTCCCGGATACGCAGTATTTT. Protein product: CSARWGGRVPDTQYF.

The chain is built from TRBV19 and TRBJ2-3; D is unresolved. V lost 1 base, J lost 4 bases, and 6 bases lay in between. The CDR3 totals 13 residues. Germline-derived CDR1 and CDR2 are LNHDA and SQIVND (reference sequence). The CDR3 spells CASSIGGSDTQYF. The CDR3 nucleotides are TGTGCCAGTAGTATAGGCGGTTCAGATACGCAGTATTTT.

This clonotype came up many times. This rearrangement joins TRBV2 to TRBJ1-5; no reliable D call. The CDR3 is made up of 13 amino acids. Germline V gives CDR1 SNHLY, CDR2 FYNNEI. V was trimmed by 2 bases and J by 4 bases, leaving 6 bases between them. CDR3 DNA sequence: TGTGCCAGCAGTGAAAGGTCGAATCAGCCCCAGCATTTT. Amino acid sequence: CASSERSNQPQHF.

This clonotype was seen a handful of times. The V call is TRBV30, the J call TRBJ1-4; possibly TRBD1 for D (6 bases). CDR1 is GTSNPN, CDR2 SVGIG, per germline (reference sequence). Trimming stripped 2 bases from V and 6 bases from J, with 13 bases between. This CDR3 has 14 amino acids. The CDR3 DNA is TGTGCCTGGAGTCTTGGGGGGCAGGATGAAAAACTGTTTTTT. Translated: CAWSLGGQDEKLFF. Using reference TRBV30 and TRBJ1-4 for the parts outside the CDR3, the full variable domain is SQTIHQWPATLVQPVGSPLSLECTVEGTSNPNLYWYRQAAGRGLQLLFYSVGIGQISSEVPQNLSASRPQDRQFILSSKKLLLSDSGFYLCAWSLGGQDEKLFFGSGTQLSVL.

The genes are TRBV5-1 and TRBJ1-4; TRBD1 aligns across 10 bases. CDR1 and CDR2 (germline): SGHRS, YFSETQ. This CDR3 has 14 amino acids. Trimming at V came to 4 bases and at J to 5 bases, leaving 2 bases not matched to a gene. DNA of the CDR3: TGCGCCAGCAGCATGGACAGGGGGAATGAAAAACTGTTTTTT. Translation: CASSMDRGNEKLFF.

There are a few counts of this clonotype. The chain links TRBV13 to TRBJ2-1, with no clear D. The CDR3 consists of 14 residues. V lost 0 bases and J 6 bases, leaving 9 bases between the germline ends. The germline V gene has CDR1 PRHDT and CDR2 FYEKMQ (reference sequence). CDR3 DNA sequence: TGTGCCAGCAGCTTAGGCCTCCCTTTCAATGAGCAGTTCTTC. Residues: CASSLGLPFNEQFF.

The rearrangement joins TRBV12-3 or TRBV12-4 to TRBJ1-1, with a possible D match to TRBD1 (5 bases). Trimming pared 5 bases from V and 11 bases from J, leaving 12 bases between. This CDR3 region has 11 residues. CDR3: CASSVVGGAFF. The CDR3 DNA reads as TGTGCCAGCAGTGTAGTGGGGGGGGCTTTCTTT.